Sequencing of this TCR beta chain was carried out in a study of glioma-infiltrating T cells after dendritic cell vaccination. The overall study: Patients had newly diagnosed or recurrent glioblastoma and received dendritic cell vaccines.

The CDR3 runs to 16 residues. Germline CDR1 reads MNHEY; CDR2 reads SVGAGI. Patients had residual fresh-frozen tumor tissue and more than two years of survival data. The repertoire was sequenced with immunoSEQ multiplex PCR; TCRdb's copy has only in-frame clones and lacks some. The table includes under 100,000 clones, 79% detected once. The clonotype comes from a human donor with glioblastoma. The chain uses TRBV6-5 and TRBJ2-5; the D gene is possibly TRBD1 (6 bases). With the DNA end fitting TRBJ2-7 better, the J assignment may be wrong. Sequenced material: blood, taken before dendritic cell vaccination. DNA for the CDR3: TGTGCCAGCAGTTACTCATATCGACAGGCGAGCTACGAGCAGTACTTC. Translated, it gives CASSYSYRQASYEQYF.